Following are 11 T cell receptor beta chains from one sample sequenced in a study of tumor-infiltrating lymphocytes in primary liver carcinoma. A constant-region primer primed TCR beta cDNA synthesis from about 530 ng of total RNA. Generation of the TCR beta libraries relied on three nested multiplex PCR rounds using slightly modified ARM-PCR. TRBV1-TRBV30 forward primers paired with a C-beta reverse primer were used in the first two PCR rounds, which ran roughly 10 cycles each. TCRdb re-derived calls from the multiplex PCR reads in MiXCR, one entry per CDR3 protein. The sample has 65,000 to 80,000 distinct CDR3 sequences, about 70% seen once. Each 20-30 mg portion of unsorted bulk tissue served as the source for co-extraction of RNA and DNA. The sample consisted of liver tumor tissue from sampling region 4. The subset denotes: tumor region T4, right-lateral pole. All receptors derive from a man aged 35 to 55 with primary liver carcinoma and hepatitis B virus infection.

This clonotype has just a few counts. A much larger clone sits a single nucleotide away, making a read error possible. The chain employs TRBV6-2 or TRBV6-3 and TRBJ1-1; D may be TRBD1 (6 bases). Deletions cut 6 bases from V and 5 bases from J, with 10 bases between. The length of the CDR3 is 12 residues. The germline CDR1 and CDR2 sequences are MNHEY and SVGEGT. The CDR3 DNA is TGTGCCAGCAGGGGCAGGGGAACTGAAGCTTTCTTT. It codes for CASRGRGTEAFF.

As concerns this clonotype: The CDR3 ends on some other residue instead of the conserved phenylalanine or tryptophan, so this is likely a read error. This chain connects TRBV11-1 to TRBJ2-3; weak D call: TRBD2 (7 bases). Germline assignment: CDR1 SGHAT and CDR2 FQDESV (reference sequence). CDR3 length: 13 residues. CDR3 bases: TGTGCCAACCCGTGGCGGGGGCAGGATACTCAGTATTCT. Translated: CANPWRGQDTQYS.

This clonotype was counted only a few times. Its ends do not fully match the called genes, so a read error is possible. The chain combines TRBV6-6 with TRBJ1-2; D is ambiguous. This CDR3 contains 11 residues. The germline V gene encodes CDR1 MNHNY and CDR2 SVGAGI (reference sequence). CDR3 DNA sequence: TGTGCCAGTAGTTACTCGAGTGAGCCCACCTTC. It yields the protein CASSYSSEPTF.

The CDR3, as DNA: TGTGCCAGCAACTTTACGTACGGAAAGAGCGAGCTGTTTTTT. Translated: CASNFTYGKSELFF. The chain is built from TRBV11-2 and TRBJ2-2; D call uncertain. Per the germline V gene, CDR1 is SGHAT and CDR2 is FQNNGV. CDR3 length equals 14 residues. Between the trimmed V and J ends, which lost 7 bases and 11 bases, there was a span of 20 bases.

About this clonotype itself: This may be a read error: a much more frequent sequence differs by one nucleotide. The chain uses TRBV7-8 and TRBJ2-1; D is unclear. CDR1 and CDR2 (germline): SGHVS, FQNEAQ. This CDR3 has 16 amino acids. CDR3: CASGLGATVWYNEQFF. In DNA form, the CDR3 reads TGTGCCAGCGGCTTAGGAGCAACAGTTTGGTACAATGAGCAGTTCTTC.

The V and J genes are TRBV6-2 or TRBV6-3 and TRBJ2-5; 7 bases are a match to TRBD2. Germline trimming cut 4 bases from V and 5 bases from J; bases unmatched to any gene: 7. CDR3 size: 14 residues. Germline values: CDR1 MNHEY, CDR2 SVGEGT. The CDR3 spells CASSCGTKIETQYF. The CDR3 DNA is TGTGCCAGCAGTTGTGGGACTAAAATCGAGACCCAGTACTTC.

Only a few counts were recorded for this clonotype. This clone may be a read error of a much larger clone one base away. V usage is TRBV11-1 and J usage is TRBJ2-7; 7 positions match TRBD1. Germline V gene data show CDR1 as SGHAT and CDR2 as FQDESV (reference sequence). The CDR3 is 13 amino acids. The CDR3 sequence: CTSRGKRSYEQYF. CDR3 DNA: TGTACCAGCAGGGGGAAGCGATCCTACGAGCAGTACTTC.

With respect to this clonotype: The junction departs from germline at one end; a sequencing error may be responsible. J is TRBJ1-2 and V is TRBV10-1; D unresolved. Germline CDR1 and CDR2: WNHNN and SYGVQD (reference sequence). The CDR3 spans 13 residues. The CDR3 is CASNESRDYGYTF. For the CDR3, the DNA is TGCGCCAGCAATGAGTCGAGGGACTATGGCTACACCTTC.

The table lists this clonotype with many counts. This chain joins TRBV10-3 and TRBJ2-3; D tentatively fits TRBD1 or TRBD2 (7 bases each). Between the trimmed V and J ends, which lost 9 bases and 5 bases, there was a span of 15 bases. Looked up from germline, CDR1 is ENHRY and CDR2 is SYGVKD. The CDR3 is 13 amino acids. CDR3 sequence (DNA): TGTGCCATAAACCAGGGGGAGGGAGATACGCAGTATTTT. Protein product: CAINQGEGDTQYF.

As concerns this clonotype: One end of the junction fails to match germline, which may point to a read error. The chain is built from TRBV4-1 and TRBJ2-5; 12 nucleotides match TRBD2. CDR1 and CDR2 (germline): MGHRA, YSYEKL. The CDR3 totals 16 residues. This CDR3 is CASSQDLAGGEETRYF. Here the CDR3 DNA reads TGCGCCAGCAGCCAAGATCTAGCGGGAGGGGAAGAGACCCGGTACTTC.

In regard to this clonotype: A read error may produce the germline difference seen at one junction end. The chain combines TRBV6-1 with TRBJ1-5; D gene uncertain. The CDR3 consists of 11 residues. Germline assignment: CDR1 MNHNS and CDR2 SASEGT. Written as DNA, the CDR3 is TGTGCCAACAGTTCCGAGCTTCCCCAGCATTTT. Protein sequence: CANSSELPQHF.